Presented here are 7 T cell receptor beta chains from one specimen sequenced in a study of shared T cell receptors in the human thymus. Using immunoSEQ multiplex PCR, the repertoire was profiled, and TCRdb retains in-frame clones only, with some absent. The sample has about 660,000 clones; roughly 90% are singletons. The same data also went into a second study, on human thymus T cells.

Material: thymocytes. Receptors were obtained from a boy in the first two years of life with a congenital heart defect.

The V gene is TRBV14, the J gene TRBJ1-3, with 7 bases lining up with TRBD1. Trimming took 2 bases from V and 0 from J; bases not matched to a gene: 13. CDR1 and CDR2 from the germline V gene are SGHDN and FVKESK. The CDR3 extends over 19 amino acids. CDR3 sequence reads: CASSQPSGPGQSSGNTIYF. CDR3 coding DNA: TGTGCCAGCAGCCAACCCTCAGGCCCGGGACAGAGCTCTGGAAACACCATATATTTT.

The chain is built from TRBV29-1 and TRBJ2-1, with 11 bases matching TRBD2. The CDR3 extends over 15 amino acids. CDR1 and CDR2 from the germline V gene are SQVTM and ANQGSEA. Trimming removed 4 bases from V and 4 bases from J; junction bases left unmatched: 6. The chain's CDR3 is CSVGGRTSGYNEQFF. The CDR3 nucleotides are TGCAGCGTTGGGGGGCGGACTAGCGGGTACAATGAGCAGTTCTTC.

The CDR3 DNA reads TGTGCCACCAGCAGAGGGCCGTACAATGAGCAGTTCTTC. As protein: CATSRGPYNEQFF. The J gene is TRBJ2-1, the V gene TRBV15, with D uncertain. Germline lookup yields CDR1 LNHNV and CDR2 YYDKDF (reference sequence). The CDR3 runs to 13 residues. V was trimmed by 1 base and J by 4 bases, leaving 5 bases between them.

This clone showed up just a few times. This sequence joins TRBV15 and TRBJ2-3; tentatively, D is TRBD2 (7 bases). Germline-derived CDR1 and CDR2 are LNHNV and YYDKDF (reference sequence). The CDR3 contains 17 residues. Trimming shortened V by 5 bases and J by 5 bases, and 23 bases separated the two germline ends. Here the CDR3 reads CATSFGGGRRLGDTQYF. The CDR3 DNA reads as TGTGCCACCAGCTTTGGGGGGGGGCGTAGGTTAGGAGATACGCAGTATTTT.

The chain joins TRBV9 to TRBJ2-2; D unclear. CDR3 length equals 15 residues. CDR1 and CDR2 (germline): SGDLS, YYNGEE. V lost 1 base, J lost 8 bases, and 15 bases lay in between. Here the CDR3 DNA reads TGTGCCAGCAGCGTACAAGGCCCTGAACAGGGGGAGCTGTTTTTT. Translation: CASSVQGPEQGELFF.

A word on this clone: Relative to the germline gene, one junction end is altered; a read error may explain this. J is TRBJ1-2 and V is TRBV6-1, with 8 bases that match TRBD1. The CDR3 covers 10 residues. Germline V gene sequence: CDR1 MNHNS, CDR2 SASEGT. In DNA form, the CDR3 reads TGTGCCAGCAGTGGGAGGGACAGGACGTTC. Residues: CASSGRDRTF.

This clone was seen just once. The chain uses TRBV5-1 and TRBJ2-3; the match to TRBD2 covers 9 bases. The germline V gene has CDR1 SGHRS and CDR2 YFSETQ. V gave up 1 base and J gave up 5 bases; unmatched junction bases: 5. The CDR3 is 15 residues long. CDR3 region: CASSLKGREGDTQYF. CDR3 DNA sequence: TGCGCCAGCAGCTTGAAGGGGCGGGAGGGAGATACGCAGTATTTT.